One sample yielded the 8 T cell receptor beta chains listed below, sequenced in a study of T cell repertoires in cytomegalovirus infection. One entry per CDR3 protein results from TCRdb running MiXCR on the reads. The sample contains just under 550,000 distinct CDR3 sequences, about 26% of which appear only once. Sequenced: PBMCs. The source is a human donor in good health (CMV status not recorded). Some clones in this sample may be carry-over from other donors' samples.

This clonotype was seen only a few times. The rearrangement joins TRBV11-2 to TRBJ2-2; TRBD1 aligns across 10 bases. The CDR3 sequence is 15 residues long. V trimming: 6 bases; J trimming: 5 bases; junction bases outside the gene matches: 6. CDR1 is SGHAT, CDR2 FQNNGV, per germline. The CDR3 DNA reads TGTGCCAGCAGTTTGGGACAGGGGAAAACCGGGGAGCTGTTTTTT. Encoded protein: CASSLGQGKTGELFF.

This clonotype was observed a handful of times. This chain joins TRBV12-3 or TRBV12-4 and TRBJ2-1; 12 bases agree with TRBD2. Trimming at V came to 5 bases and at J to 6 bases, leaving 5 bases not matched to a gene. CDR3 length: 15 residues. The CDR3 nucleotides read TGTGCCAGCAGTCCTAGCGGGAGGGTACGCAATGAGCAGTTCTTC. Protein: CASSPSGRVRNEQFF.

At least ten counts were recorded for this clonotype. The chain recombines TRBV4-1 with TRBJ2-1; 11 positions agree with TRBD2. Germline CDR1 is MGHRA and CDR2 is YSYEKL. This CDR3 comprises 19 residues. V lost 1 base to trimming and J lost 5 bases; unmatched junction nucleotides: 13. The CDR3 nucleotides read TGCGCCAGCAGCCAAGTCGGGTCTAGCGGGAGGCTTGGGGACAATGAGCAGTTCTTC. The encoded protein is CASSQVGSSGRLGDNEQFF.

The chain links TRBV29-1 to TRBJ1-3; a weak D match, TRBD1 (6 bases). This CDR3 has 19 amino acids. Trimming removed 5 bases from V and 0 bases from J, with 26 bases in between. In germline, CDR1 is SQVTM, CDR2 ANQGSEA. Here the CDR3 DNA reads TGCAGCGTTTCGACTCCGGGGGGGGGCGCGGGGGCCTCTGGAAACACCATATATTTT. Encoded protein: CSVSTPGGGAGASGNTIYF.

The chain combines TRBV24-1 with TRBJ2-3; D is uncertain. With 7 bases removed from V and 6 bases from J, the gap between germline ends came to 13 bases. CDR3 size: 13 residues. The germline V gene encodes CDR1 KGHDR and CDR2 SFDVKD. The CDR3 region is CATSLPAQDTQYF. CDR3 DNA: TGTGCCACCAGCCTTCCGGCCCAGGATACGCAGTATTTT.

This clonotype was recorded at least ten times. The rearrangement joins TRBV7-8 to TRBJ1-1; D uncertain. This CDR3 has 12 residues. Between the trimmed V and J ends, which lost 1 base and 8 bases, there was a span of 8 bases. CDR1 is SGHVS and CDR2 is FQNEAQ in the germline V gene. For the CDR3, the DNA is TGTGCCAGCAGCTTAGGATTGGGCGAAGCTTTCTTT. It codes for CASSLGLGEAFF.

The chain is built from TRBV6-1 and TRBJ2-4, with D maybe TRBD1 (5 bases). Trimming took off 2 bases at V and 15 bases at J, with 17 bases between the two ends. CDR3 length equals 13 residues. CDR1 is MNHNS, CDR2 SASEGT, per germline. CDR3 in amino acids: CASSEYKDGRVYF. The DNA for the CDR3 is TGTGCCAGCAGTGAATATAAGGACGGCAGGGTGTACTTC.

This clonotype showed up just a few times. The chain recombines TRBV20-1 with TRBJ2-5, with no clear D. The CDR3 extends over 15 amino acids. V was trimmed by 0 bases and J by 5 bases, leaving 16 bases between them. Germline V gives CDR1 DFQATT, CDR2 SNEGSKA (reference sequence). This CDR3 is CSARDRLTVRETQYF. CDR3 bases: TGCAGTGCTAGAGATCGGTTGACGGTACGGGAGACCCAGTACTTC.